This T cell receptor beta chain was sequenced during a study of cytotoxic CD8 clonotypes in ibrutinib-treated CLL. Whole-study context: Response material was collected after a median around 12 months of treatment, range 6 to 36. Points from the study as a whole: Shared public clonotypes were rare, and on treatment they either got smaller or stayed the same. Clonality was higher at baseline than in age-matched healthy donors and tracked circulating CD8+ T-cell counts.

For this clone: What it binds is unknown.

This CDR3 is built from 17 residues. V lost 5 bases, J lost 6 bases, and 11 bases stayed unmatched. Germline CDR1 is MNHEY and CDR2 is SMNVEV (reference sequence). Clones were sequenced by immunoSEQ multiplex PCR, and TCRdb holds only the in-frame ones, with some missing. This table has fewer than 90,000 clones, 86% appearing once. The chain uses TRBV27 and TRBJ2-1, with 12 bases matching TRBD2. The TCR sequence derives from a human donor with chronic lymphocytic leukemia. The specimen comprised PBMCs, sampled before ibrutinib treatment. Here the CDR3 reads CASSLRTSGITANEQFF. The CDR3 DNA sequence: TGTGCCAGCAGTCTCCGGACTAGCGGGATCACCGCCAATGAGCAGTTCTTC.